One and the same sample provided the 7 T cell receptor beta chains below, sequenced in a study of T cells expressing NK-cell markers. TCRdb re-called the 5' RACE reads and shows each CDR3 protein once, DNA omitted. The repertoire table contains about 260,000 distinct CDR3 sequences. The specimen sequenced was blood T cells: a sorted CD56 or NKG2C T cell subset, CD4+ or CD8+ T cells, or bulk PBMC T cells (not recorded which). These receptors were obtained from a man between 18 and 35 years old in good health.

CDR3 sequence: CASSSPRGADTQYF. The rearrangement joins TRBV5-1 to TRBJ2-3; TCRdb gives TRBD2 as the D gene, but with no DNA this cannot be confirmed. The CDR3 loop spans 14 amino acids. The germline V gene has CDR1 SGHRS and CDR2 YFSETQ. The variable domain in full, completed from reference TRBV5-1 and TRBJ2-3, reads KAGVTQTPRYLIKTRGQQVTLSCSPISGHRSVSWYQQTPGQGLQFLFEYFSETQRNKGNFPGRFSGRQFSNSRSEMNVSTLELGDSALYLCASSSPRGADTQYFGPGTRLTVL.

The chain couples TRBV5-1 to TRBJ2-5; the TCRdb D gene call, TRBD1, has no DNA to confirm it. Germline assignment: CDR1 SGHRS and CDR2 YFSETQ. CDR3 length equals 16 residues. CDR3 sequence: CASSWTGRGGLETQYF.

The chain couples TRBV20-1 to TRBJ2-4; the TCRdb call, TRBD1, lacks DNA for checking. Germline CDR1 DFQATT, CDR2 SNEGSKA (reference sequence). The CDR3 sequence is 14 residues long. CDR3 amino acids: CSAPRTVAKNIQYF.

V and J are TRBV7-9 and TRBJ2-1; TCRdb indicates TRBD1, and absent DNA this call remains unverified. CDR3 length equals 11 residues. Germline loops: CDR1 SEHNR, CDR2 FQNEAQ (reference sequence). CDR3 amino acids: CASSNRGQQFF. Combining the CDR3 with reference TRBV7-9 and TRBJ2-1 gives the whole variable domain DTGVSQNPRHKITKRGQNVTFRCDPISEHNRLYWYRQTLGQGPEFLTYFQNEAQLEKSRLLSDRFSAERPKGSFSTLEIQRTEQGDSAMYLCASSNRGQQFFGPGTRLTVL.

The rearrangement links TRBV6-6 to TRBJ1-5; TCRdb selects TRBD1, and the lack of DNA leaves this call unchecked. The CDR3 length is 12 residues. CDR1 and CDR2 (germline): MNHNY, SVGAGI (reference sequence). This CDR3 is CASNIGDQPQHF.

The chain joins TRBV29-1 to TRBJ2-1; the TRBD2 assignment by TCRdb is unverifiable without DNA. The CDR3 has 13 residues. Germline CDR1 and CDR2: SQVTM and ANQGSEA. CDR3 protein: CSAQGLAGDEQFF.

This rearrangement joins TRBV12-3 or TRBV12-4 to TRBJ2-5. CDR3 length equals 15 residues. The CDR3 sequence: CASTQRPADQETQYF.